The sequence of this T cell receptor (beta chain) was determined in a study of a mutant IDH1 vaccine in newly diagnosed glioma. Background on the study: The start of vaccination came 4-6 weeks after radiotherapy alone, or with temozolomide cycles. General study findings and limits: Most patients, 90% to 95%, showed vaccine-induced immune responses.

Comments on this clone: Its antigen is not known.

Generated by immunoSEQ multiplex PCR, the TCRdb table keeps only in-frame clones and is missing some. The sample lists 95,000 to 120,000 clones; about 90% were seen once. The time point is: week 11, during vaccination. A single vaccine dose contained 300 ug of mutant IDH1 20-mer peptide, and topical imiquimod was used with it. Germline V gene sequence: CDR1 MNHEY, CDR2 SMNVEV (reference sequence). CDR3 length: 16 amino acids. Trimming took 0 bases from V and 0 from J, leaving 12 bases between them. This TCR was sampled from a woman in her 50s with glioma. This chain uses TRBV27 with TRBJ2-7; no definite D call. The sample in question was PBMCs, obtained from a glioma patient whose treatment included an IDH1 peptide vaccine. The CDR3 loop is CASSLSFQSPSYEQYF. In DNA, the CDR3 is TGTGCCAGCAGTTTATCGTTCCAATCCCCCTCCTACGAGCAGTACTTC.